Listed here is a single T cell receptor beta chain. As yet, its antigen is unknown. This sample stems from a study of cytomegalovirus exposure and HLA in healthy donors. Whole-study findings and limits: Within the data, a cluster of highly shared sequence variants was likely a sequencing artifact.

PCR used 60 Vbeta primers and 13 Jbeta primers. This table comes from immunoSEQ multiplex PCR, and its TCRdb copy is limited to in-frame clones, with some not included. The table has more than 100,000 clones, approximately 76% seen once. V was cut by 4 bases and J by 6 bases, with 16 bases left in between. The CDR3 runs 14 residues. The germline V gene has CDR1 MGHRA and CDR2 YSYEKL. What was sequenced was PBMCs. The TCR sequence derives from a man aged 60-69 years in good health and CMV-seropositive. V usage is TRBV4-1 and J usage is TRBJ2-7; tentative D call: TRBD2 (6 bases). The CDR3 DNA follows: TGCGCCAGCAGCCGGGGACTCCTTGAGAGCGAGCAGTACTTC. It encodes CASSRGLLESEQYF.